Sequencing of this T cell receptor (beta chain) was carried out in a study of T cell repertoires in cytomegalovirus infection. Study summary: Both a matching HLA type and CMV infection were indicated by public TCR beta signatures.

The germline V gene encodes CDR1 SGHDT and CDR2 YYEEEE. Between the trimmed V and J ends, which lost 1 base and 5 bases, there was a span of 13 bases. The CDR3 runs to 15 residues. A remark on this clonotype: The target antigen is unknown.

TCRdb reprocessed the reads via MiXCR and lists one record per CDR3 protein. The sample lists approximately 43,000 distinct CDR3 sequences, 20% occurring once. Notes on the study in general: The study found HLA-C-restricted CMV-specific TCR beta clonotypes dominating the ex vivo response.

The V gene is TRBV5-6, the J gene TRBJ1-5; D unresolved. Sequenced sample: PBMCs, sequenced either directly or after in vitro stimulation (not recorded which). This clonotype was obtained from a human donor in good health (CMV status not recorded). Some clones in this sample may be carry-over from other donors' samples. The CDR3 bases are TGTGCCAGCAGCTTGCACGGCCTTCGAGATCAGCCCCAGCATTTT. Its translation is CASSLHGLRDQPQHF.